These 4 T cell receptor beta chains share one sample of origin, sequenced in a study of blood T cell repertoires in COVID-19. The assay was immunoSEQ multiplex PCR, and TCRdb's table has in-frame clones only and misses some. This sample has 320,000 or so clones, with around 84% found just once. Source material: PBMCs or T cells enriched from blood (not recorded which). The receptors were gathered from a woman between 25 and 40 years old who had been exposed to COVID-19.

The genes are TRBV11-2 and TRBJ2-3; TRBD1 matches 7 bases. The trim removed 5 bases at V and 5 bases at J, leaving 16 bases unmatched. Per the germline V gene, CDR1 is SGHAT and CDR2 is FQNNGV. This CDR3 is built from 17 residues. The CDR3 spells CASSPSTRGSGRDTQYF. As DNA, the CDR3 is TGTGCCAGCAGCCCATCGACCAGGGGGTCCGGTAGAGATACGCAGTATTTT.

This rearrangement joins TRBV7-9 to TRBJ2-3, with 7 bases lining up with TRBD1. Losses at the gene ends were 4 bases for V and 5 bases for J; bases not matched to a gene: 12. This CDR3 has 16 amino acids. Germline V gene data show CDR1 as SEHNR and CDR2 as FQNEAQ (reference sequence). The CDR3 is CASSSLGRGREDTQYF. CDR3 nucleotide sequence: TGTGCCAGCAGCTCATTGGGAAGGGGGCGCGAAGATACGCAGTATTTT. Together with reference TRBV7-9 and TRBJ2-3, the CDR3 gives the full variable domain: DTGVSQNPRHKITKRGQNVTFRCDPISEHNRLYWYRQTLGQGPEFLTYFQNEAQLEKSRLLSDRFSAERPKGSFSTLEIQRTEQGDSAMYLCASSSLGRGREDTQYFGPGTRLTVL.

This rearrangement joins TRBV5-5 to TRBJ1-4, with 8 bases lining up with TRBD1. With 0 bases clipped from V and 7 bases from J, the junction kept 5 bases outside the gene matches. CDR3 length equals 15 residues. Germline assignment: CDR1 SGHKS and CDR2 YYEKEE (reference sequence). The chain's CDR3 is CASSLGGTGLEKLFF. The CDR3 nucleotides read TGTGCCAGCAGCTTGGGGGGGACAGGTCTTGAAAAACTGTTTTTT.

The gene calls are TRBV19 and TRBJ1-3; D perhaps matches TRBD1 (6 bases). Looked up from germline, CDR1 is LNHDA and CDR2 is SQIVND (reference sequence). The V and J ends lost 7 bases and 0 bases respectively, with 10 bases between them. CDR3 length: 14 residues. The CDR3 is CASTTGYSGNTIYF. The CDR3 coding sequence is TGTGCCAGTACAACAGGGTACTCTGGAAACACCATATATTTT.